This TCR beta chain originates from a study of shared T cell receptors in the human thymus. V lost 1 base to trimming and J lost 4 bases; unmatched junction nucleotides: 6. Germline assignment: CDR1 MGHRA and CDR2 YSYEKL. The CDR3 is 16 residues long. Repertoires were generated with immunoSEQ multiplex PCR, while TCRdb's copy carries only in-frame clones and drops some. In the table there are 600,000 to 900,000 clones, 70% to 90% of which are singletons. This sample was also put to use in a study of human thymus T cells.

Input material: thymocytes. The chain has TRBV4-1 and TRBJ2-1, with 8 bases identical to TRBD2. The origin of this receptor is a girl under three years old with a congenital heart defect. The CDR3 loop reads CASSQAGLGIYNEQFF. The CDR3 coding sequence is TGCGCCAGCAGCCAAGCGGGACTAGGAATTTACAATGAGCAGTTCTTC.